The entry below describes one T cell receptor (beta chain). An amount of RNA that ranged from roughly 0.5 to 1 ug was reverse transcribed with random hexamers. TCRdb analysed the immunoSEQ multiplex PCR reads with MiXCR anew, one entry per CDR3 protein. The sample holds around 160,000 distinct CDR3 sequences; 93% are singletons and the top ten take more than 0.11%. This sample is drawn from a study of CD8 T cells in Susac syndrome. Matched for age and sex, the controls were healthy donors. The CD8+ and CD4+ T cells were isolated magnetically using a negative isolation approach, whereas the TEMRA cells were enriched by FACS. The sequence was collected from a human donor in good health. Sequencing was carried out using CD4+ T cells from PBMCs.

The CDR3 sequence is CAISRGSEQYF. CDR3 sequence (DNA): TGTGCCATCTCCCGAGGTTCCGAGCAGTACTTC. The chain couples TRBV10-3 to TRBJ2-7; D not certain. The CDR3 consists of 11 residues. V lost 8 bases and J lost 6, with 11 bases in between. CDR1 and CDR2 (germline): ENHRY, SYGVKD.